Presented here are 30 T cell receptor beta chains from one specimen sequenced in a study of blood T cell repertoires in COVID-19. TCRdb keeps only in-frame clones here, not all; method: immunoSEQ multiplex PCR. The table includes about 210,000 clones, approximately 86% detected once. Sequencing input: peripheral blood. The origin of the receptors is a middle-aged man with acute or convalescent COVID-19.

The rearrangement uses TRBV5-6 and TRBJ1-6; tentative D call: TRBD1 (6 bases). This CDR3 comprises 15 residues. Germline CDR1 reads SGHDT; CDR2 reads YYEEEE. Trimming pared 1 base from V and 7 bases from J, leaving 12 bases between. CDR3 bases: TGTGCCAGCAGCTTGTTCGACAGGAGGAATTCACCCCTCCACTTT. Protein: CASSLFDRRNSPLHF. The full variable domain, in which reference TRBV5-6 and TRBJ1-6 provide the parts outside the CDR3, is DAGVTQSPTHLIKTRGQQVTLRCSPKSGHDTVSWYQQALGQGPQFIFQYYEEEERQRGNFPDRFSGHQFPNYSSELNVNALLLGDSALYLCASSLFDRRNSPLHFGNGTRLTVT.

The rearrangement links TRBV5-1 to TRBJ2-1; TRBD1 might be the D (5 bases). CDR1 and CDR2 from the germline V gene are SGHRS and YFSETQ. This CDR3 has 16 residues. The V end lost 2 bases, the J end lost 0 bases, and 12 bases lay between the germline ends. The chain's CDR3 is CASSLVGPSSYNEQFF. The CDR3 DNA reads TGCGCCAGCAGCTTAGTGGGGCCCAGCTCCTACAATGAGCAGTTCTTC.

The chain links TRBV5-1 to TRBJ1-2; 7 nucleotides match TRBD1. The CDR3 covers 14 residues. Trimming at V came to 0 bases and at J to 3 bases, leaving 2 bases not matched to a gene. Per germline, CDR1 SGHRS and CDR2 YFSETQ. CDR3 nucleotide sequence: TGCGCCAGCAGCTTGGCCGGGACAGACTATGGCTACACCTTC. Protein product: CASSLAGTDYGYTF.

The rearrangement uses TRBV2 and TRBJ2-6; D gene unclear. Trimming took 7 bases from V and 15 from J, leaving 16 bases between them. The CDR3 is made up of 12 amino acids. The germline V gene encodes CDR1 SNHLY and CDR2 FYNNEI. CDR3 in amino acids: CASTTRPAGLTF. CDR3 coding DNA: TGTGCCAGCACCACCCGCCCCGCCGGCCTGACTTTC.

The chain recombines TRBV30 with TRBJ2-5, with D unresolved. Germline V gene lookup returns CDR1 GTSNPN and CDR2 SVGIG (reference sequence). Trimming removed 2 bases at V and 3 bases at J, with 7 bases between. The CDR3 extends over 12 amino acids. CDR3 in DNA: TGTGCCTGGAGTTCCGGAGAAGAGACCCAGTACTTC. Amino acid sequence: CAWSSGEETQYF.

V gene TRBV4-2 combines with J gene TRBJ2-1; no clear D gene. V lost 4 bases and J lost 8, with 12 bases in between. Germline V CDR1 and CDR2: LGHNA, YNFKEQ. This CDR3 has 13 amino acids. The CDR3 region is CASSPLLSDEQFF. The DNA of the CDR3 is TGTGCCAGCAGCCCCCTTTTGAGCGATGAGCAGTTCTTC.

V gene TRBV2 combines with J gene TRBJ1-4; 7 positions agree with TRBD1. Losses at the gene ends were 6 bases for V and 5 bases for J; bases not matched to a gene: 6. CDR1 and CDR2 from the germline V gene are SNHLY and FYNNEI. This CDR3 contains 14 residues. CDR3 DNA: TGTGCCAGCAGAGAGACAGGGACGAATGAAAAACTGTTTTTT. Translated: CASRETGTNEKLFF.

This chain connects TRBV4-3 to TRBJ2-7; 13 nucleotides align to TRBD2. Germline CDR1 reads LGHNA; CDR2 reads YSLEER. Losses at the gene ends were 3 bases for V and 0 bases for J; bases not matched to a gene: 5. The CDR3 loop spans 17 amino acids. The CDR3 loop is CASSQALAGGSSYEQYF. DNA for the CDR3: TGCGCCAGCAGCCAGGCACTAGCGGGAGGGAGCTCCTACGAGCAGTACTTC.

The V gene is TRBV10-1, the J gene TRBJ2-7, with D unclear. The V and J ends lost 4 bases and 6 bases respectively, with 13 bases between them. This CDR3 is 13 amino acids long. Per germline, CDR1 WNHNN and CDR2 SYGVQD (reference sequence). The CDR3, as DNA: TGCGCCAGCAGTGCCGATCGCCAGGCCGAGCAGTACTTC. Its protein is CASSADRQAEQYF.

The chain couples TRBV28 to TRBJ2-3, with D tentatively TRBD2 (5 bases). Trimming pared 7 bases from V and 2 bases from J, leaving 13 bases between. Germline-derived CDR1 and CDR2 are MDHEN and SYDVKM. This CDR3 has 14 amino acids. The DNA for the CDR3 is TGTGCCAGCACGGCGGGCGGTCCCACAGATACGCAGTATTTT. Amino acid sequence: CASTAGGPTDTQYF.

The chain carries TRBV7-3 and TRBJ2-1, with 10 bases fitting TRBD2. The CDR3 length is 15 residues. The V gene end was trimmed by 5 bases and the J gene end by 3 bases; junction bases not matched to a gene: 4. The germline CDR1 and CDR2 sequences are SGHTA and FQGTGA. CDR3 loop: CASSPLAGVYNEQFF. As DNA, the CDR3 is TGTGCCAGCAGCCCCCTAGCGGGAGTCTACAATGAGCAGTTCTTC.

As DNA, the CDR3 is TGTGCCAGCAGCCCCCGGGACACCCTTCACGTCATATATTTT. It yields the protein CASSPRDTLHVIYF. The rearrangement links TRBV7-9 to TRBJ1-3, with TRBD1 as a possible D gene (6 bases). Trimming removed 5 bases from V and 12 bases from J, with 20 bases in between. Per the germline V gene, CDR1 is SEHNR and CDR2 is FQNEAQ (reference sequence). The length of the CDR3 is 14 residues.

The chain joins TRBV27 to TRBJ2-1; 8 bases map to TRBD2. The CDR3 is 13 amino acids. Germline V CDR1 and CDR2: MNHEY, SMNVEV (reference sequence). Trimming at V came to 10 bases and at J to 1 base, leaving 3 bases not matched to a gene. CDR3 in DNA: TGTGCCACCCGGGAGGGGTCCTACAATGAGCAGTTCTTC. This gives the protein CATREGSYNEQFF.

The chain couples TRBV4-3 to TRBJ2-3, with 8 bases that match TRBD2. Per the germline V gene, CDR1 is LGHNA and CDR2 is YSLEER. Trimming at V came to 0 bases and at J to 1 base, leaving 6 bases not matched to a gene. The CDR3 covers 17 residues. CDR3 loop: CASSQDSGARGTDTQYF. The CDR3 nucleotides read TGCGCCAGCAGCCAAGATAGCGGGGCGCGGGGCACAGATACGCAGTATTTT.

This chain connects TRBV30 to TRBJ1-3, with D maybe TRBD1 (5 bases). Trimming removed 0 bases at V and 0 bases at J, with 9 bases between. The germline V gene encodes CDR1 GTSNPN and CDR2 SVGIG (reference sequence). The CDR3 loop spans 15 amino acids. CDR3 in DNA: TGTGCCTGGAGTGTTCAGGGATTCTCTGGAAACACCATATATTTT. Protein product: CAWSVQGFSGNTIYF.

V gene TRBV19 combines with J gene TRBJ2-7, with TRBD1 identical over 8 bases. The V and J ends lost 2 bases and 1 base, in that order; junction bases with no gene match: 13. This CDR3 region has 18 residues. Germline-derived CDR1 and CDR2 are LNHDA and SQIVND (reference sequence). The CDR3 bases are TGTGCCAGTAGTATAACCATGGGACAGGATATCTTTTCCTACGAGCAGTACTTC. It encodes CASSITMGQDIFSYEQYF.

The J gene is TRBJ1-1, the V gene TRBV11-1; D remains unclear. V lost 0 bases to trimming and J lost 3 bases, with 14 bases between them. CDR1 is SGHAT and CDR2 is FQDESV in the germline V gene (reference sequence). The CDR3 has 16 amino acids. DNA of the CDR3: TGTGCCAGCAGCTTAGCGGTTCAGGCGGAGGACACTGAAGCTTTCTTT. It codes for CASSLAVQAEDTEAFF.

The CDR3 reads CASSIEGGGVFEQYF. The CDR3 coding sequence is TGTGCCAGTAGTATAGAAGGCGGGGGGGTTTTCGAGCAGTACTTC. The chain recombines TRBV19 with TRBJ2-7; 9 bases align to TRBD2. The CDR3 spans 15 residues. Germline trimming cut 0 bases from V and 6 bases from J; bases unmatched to any gene: 6. Germline V gene sequence: CDR1 LNHDA, CDR2 SQIVND (reference sequence).

This clone was found once. V and J are TRBV20-1 and TRBJ2-1, with a tentative D call TRBD1 (6 bases). V gave up 3 bases and J gave up 7 bases, with 13 bases separating them. CDR1 and CDR2 (germline): DFQATT, SNEGSKA (reference sequence). The CDR3 consists of 13 residues. CDR3 region: CSASRTGLNEQFF. In DNA form, the CDR3 reads TGCAGTGCTAGTCGAACAGGGTTGAATGAGCAGTTCTTC.

The chain carries TRBV18 and TRBJ2-2; 8 bases line up with TRBD1. V was clipped by 4 bases and J by 7 bases; unmatched bases: 11. The CDR3 spans 16 residues. Germline CDR1 is KGHSH and CDR2 is LQKENI. CDR3 amino acids: CASSQDRGPIHGELFF. CDR3 sequence (DNA): TGTGCCAGCTCACAAGACAGGGGCCCTATCCACGGGGAGCTGTTTTTT.

This clone came up a few times. V gene TRBV7-9 combines with J gene TRBJ1-2; D is ambiguous. There are 13 residues in the CDR3. Per germline, CDR1 SEHNR and CDR2 FQNEAQ (reference sequence). The germline V and J ends were trimmed by 4 bases and 8 bases, with 14 bases remaining between them. The CDR3, as DNA: TGTGCCAGCAGCTCAGTAGAGACACGAGGCTACACCTTC. It encodes CASSSVETRGYTF.

V usage is TRBV7-8 and J usage is TRBJ2-2; 8 bases are a match to TRBD2. Germline V gene lookup returns CDR1 SGHVS and CDR2 FQNEAQ. V dropped 2 bases and J dropped 1; count of bases not matched to a gene: 6. The CDR3 is made up of 17 amino acids. The CDR3 region is CASSLRDLAGNTGELFF. Written as DNA, the CDR3 is TGTGCCAGCAGCTTACGAGATCTAGCGGGGAACACCGGGGAGCTGTTTTTT.

CDR3 loop: CAISVRNTEAFF. DNA for the CDR3: TGTGCCATCAGTGTCAGGAACACTGAAGCTTTCTTT. V gene TRBV10-3 combines with J gene TRBJ1-1; no clear D. Germline V gene data show CDR1 as ENHRY and CDR2 as SYGVKD. This CDR3 contains 12 residues. V was pared by 4 bases and J by 1 base, with 4 bases between.

This chain links TRBV19 with TRBJ2-4; possible D gene TRBD1, 5 bases. The V gene's germline CDR1 is LNHDA and CDR2 SQIVND (reference sequence). Trimming took 3 bases from V and 7 from J, leaving 13 bases between them. The CDR3 totals 14 residues. CDR3 sequence: CASSIPQGGNIQYF. CDR3 in DNA: TGTGCCAGTAGTATTCCCCAGGGCGGCAACATTCAGTACTTC. Together with reference TRBV19 and TRBJ2-4, the CDR3 gives the full variable domain: DGGITQSPKYLFRKEGQNVTLSCEQNLNHDAMYWYRQDPGQGLRLIYYSQIVNDFQKGDIAEGYSVSREKKESFPLTVTSAQKNPTAFYLCASSIPQGGNIQYFGAGTRLSVL.

This chain connects TRBV6-6 to TRBJ1-5, with D perhaps TRBD1 (6 bases). Trimming cost V 6 bases and J 0 bases, with 12 bases left between them. The germline V gene has CDR1 MNHNY and CDR2 SVGAGI (reference sequence). The CDR3 length is 15 residues. In DNA form, the CDR3 reads TGTGCCAGCAGCCTAGACAGGTATAGCAATCAGCCCCAGCATTTT. It translates to CASSLDRYSNQPQHF.

The chain combines TRBV11-2 with TRBJ2-1; D is possibly TRBD2 (5 bases). The CDR3 spans 13 residues. Trimming removed 5 bases at V and 3 bases at J, with 8 bases between. Germline lookup yields CDR1 SGHAT and CDR2 FQNNGV. The chain's CDR3 is CASSTGFYNEQFF. CDR3 nucleotide sequence: TGTGCCAGCAGCACGGGGTTCTACAATGAGCAGTTCTTC.

There are many counts of this clone. The CDR3 region has the DNA TGTGCCAGCAGTTACACTAGCTACGAGCAGTACTTC. Translating it yields CASSYTSYEQYF. The chain combines TRBV6-6 with TRBJ2-7; possible D gene TRBD2, 5 bases. The ends were cut back, 2 bases at V and 3 bases at J, with 5 bases in the middle. Germline lookup yields CDR1 MNHNY and CDR2 SVGAGI (reference sequence). CDR3 length equals 12 residues.

Comments on this clone: A junction boundary mismatches the germline segment, possibly from a read error. This sample includes further DNA sequences coding for the same CDR3. The chain employs TRBV7-7 and TRBJ2-2; 7 bases map to TRBD2. Looked up from germline, CDR1 is SSHAT and CDR2 is FNYEAQ (reference sequence). The CDR3 sequence is 15 residues long. The DNA for the CDR3 is TGTGCTAGCAGCTCTAGCGGAGTGAACACCGGGGAGCTGTTTTTT. Translated: CASSSSGVNTGELFF.

The V gene is TRBV20-1, the J gene TRBJ2-7; a weak D match, TRBD2 (5 bases). Germline V gene data show CDR1 as DFQATT and CDR2 as SNEGSKA (reference sequence). V lost 3 bases to trimming and J lost 4 bases, with 7 bases between them. The CDR3 extends over 11 amino acids. Here the CDR3 DNA reads TGCAGTGCTAGTCGGACTTACGAGCAGTACTTC. This encodes CSASRTYEQYF.

This sequence joins TRBV7-2 and TRBJ2-3, with 9 bases lining up with TRBD2. The germline CDR1 and CDR2 sequences are SGHTA and FQGNSA. The CDR3 contains 18 residues. V lost 5 bases to trimming and J lost 1 base; unmatched junction nucleotides: 13. CDR3 coding DNA: TGTGCCAGCAGCCCCTTGACTAGCGGAGGGCGGGGCACAGATACGCAGTATTTT. Translated, it gives CASSPLTSGGRGTDTQYF. The complete variable domain, with remaining parts taken from reference TRBV7-2 and TRBJ2-3, reads GAGVSQSPSNKVTEKGKDVELRCDPISGHTALYWYRQSLGQGLEFLIYFQGNSAPDKSGLPSDRFSAERTGGSVSTLTIQRTQQEDSAVYLCASSPLTSGGRGTDTQYFGPGTRLTVL.